This TCR beta chain originates from a study of T-cell memory formation after mild COVID-19. The CDR3 runs 11 residues. The germline V gene has CDR1 MNHEY and CDR2 SVGEGT. Trimming left V 5 bases short and J 5 bases short, with 6 bases between. This clonotype was seen at least ten times. Via MiXCR, TCRdb re-called the 5' RACE reads, giving one row per CDR3 protein. Found here are about half a million distinct CDR3 sequences, approximately 18% of them singletons; the top ten hold 9% to 15%. This sequence joins TRBV6-2 or TRBV6-3 and TRBJ2-5; D is undetermined. This TCR was sampled from an adult woman who had mild COVID-19 (a few samples of this study predate the infection). Cell type and time point are not known. The sequenced sample was PBMCs or a T cell subset sorted from them (not recorded which). The CDR3: CASSNGETQYF. The CDR3 bases are TGTGCCAGCAGTAACGGGGAGACCCAGTACTTC.